This TCR beta chain derives from a study of blood T cell repertoires in COVID-19. Study-wide context: Spain, Italy and the United States supplied samples that represented acute and convalescent COVID-19. PBMCs, B-cell-depleted T cells, or T cells provided the cDNA or gDNA that made up the material.

The CDR3 has 17 residues. V shed 2 bases, J shed 4 bases, and the junction held 13 bases outside the gene matches. Germline loops: CDR1 MNHEY, CDR2 SMNVEV (reference sequence). Enrolled during active infection, Seattle patients were then followed longitudinally. Original analysis: Nucleated cell counts were estimated from reference gene primer amplification. Profiling relied on immunoSEQ multiplex PCR, and the TCRdb table lists in-frame clones only, not all of them. V and J calls and clone size are copied from that table; D and trimming were computed from the DNA. Counted here are fewer than 200,000 clones, over 80% occurring once; the ten biggest clones make up 6% to 8.5%.

What was sequenced was peripheral blood. This sequence was found in a woman in her 70s with COVID-19, enrolled during active disease. V is TRBV27 and J is TRBJ1-2, with 7 positions matching TRBD1. CDR3 sequence reads: CASSLAGQANLIYGYTF. The CDR3 DNA follows: TGTGCCAGCAGTTTAGCTGGACAGGCAAACTTAATCTATGGCTACACCTTC.